This T cell receptor beta chain was recorded in a study of PD-1 blockade in classical Hodgkin lymphoma. Study-wide results and limits: No one has yet defined what causes the repertoire differences, which may be disease activity or prior therapy. Reports described newly diagnosed patients as having lower baseline TCR diversity than healthy donors. CD4+ TCR diversity, unlike CD8+, climbed significantly by C4D1.

After autologous stem cell transplantation all patients relapsed, and prior brentuximab vedotin exposure differed between cohorts. As to this clone: The antigen remains unidentified.

Assay: immunoSEQ multiplex PCR; the TCRdb copy retains only in-frame clones and omits some. The data contain 80,000 to 100,000 clones, about nine tenths of them singletons. Germline V lookup: CDR1 MNHEY, CDR2 SVGAGI. Trimming stripped 2 bases from V and 0 bases from J, with 10 bases between. This CDR3 contains 15 residues. V and J are TRBV6-5 and TRBJ1-1, with D possibly TRBD1 on 6 matching bases. Material: peripheral blood mononuclear cells (PBMCs), obtained at baseline. This TCR was recovered from a human donor with classical Hodgkin lymphoma. The CDR3 DNA is TGTGCCAGCAGTTACGGCGGGGGGCTGAACACTGAAGCTTTCTTT. Translation: CASSYGGGLNTEAFF.